The 22 T cell receptor beta chains given below trace back to one sample, sequenced in a study of somatic mutations in cytotoxic T cells in rheumatoid arthritis. TCRdb's table, derived via immunoSEQ multiplex PCR, lists solely in-frame clones and lacks some. This sample yields about 20,000 clones, of which approximately 80% are seen a single time; over 25% belongs to the top ten. The sequencing input was CD8+ T cells sorted from blood. The source is an adult with rheumatoid arthritis.

The gene calls are TRBV11-2 and TRBJ1-2, with 8 bases fitting TRBD1. This CDR3 region has 15 residues. Germline V gives CDR1 SGHAT, CDR2 FQNNGV. Germline trimming cut 5 bases from V and 8 bases from J; bases unmatched to any gene: 13. CDR3 loop: CASSPSQGAPFGYTF. CDR3 nucleotide sequence: TGTGCCAGCAGCCCGAGCCAGGGGGCCCCCTTCGGCTACACCTTC.

The chain couples TRBV10-3 to TRBJ1-5; D is perhaps TRBD1 (5 bases). The CDR3 runs 13 residues. V was cut by 8 bases and J by 3 bases, with 11 bases left in between. In germline, CDR1 is ENHRY, CDR2 SYGVKD. The CDR3 loop is CAIAGAHNQPQHF. The CDR3 coding sequence is TGTGCCATCGCCGGGGCCCACAATCAGCCCCAGCATTTT.

This chain links TRBV10-2 with TRBJ1-5, with D tentatively TRBD1 (6 bases). V was cut by 7 bases and J by 5 bases, with 12 bases left in between. There are 13 residues in the CDR3. CDR1 and CDR2 from the germline V gene are WSHSY and SAAADI. DNA for the CDR3: TGCGCCAGCACTCTGGGGGGCTATCAGCCCCAGCATTTT. Protein: CASTLGGYQPQHF.

The rearrangement uses TRBV4-1 and TRBJ1-5; D gene uncertain. Trimming stripped 4 bases from V and 3 bases from J, with 16 bases between. CDR3 length equals 16 residues. CDR1 and CDR2 from the germline V gene are MGHRA and YSYEKL. The CDR3 DNA is TGCGCCAGCAGCCTAAGAGTCGGGGTAGACAATCAGCCCCAGCATTTT. It is translated as CASSLRVGVDNQPQHF.

The chain uses TRBV9 and TRBJ2-2, with D tentatively TRBD1 (6 bases). CDR3 length: 19 amino acids. Trimming took 3 bases from V and 2 from J, leaving 23 bases between them. Germline-derived CDR1 and CDR2 are SGDLS and YYNGEE. CDR3 coding DNA: TGTGCCAGCAGCGCCCGGCCAGTGACAGGCGTGAAAAACACCGGGGAGCTGTTTTTT. Amino acids: CASSARPVTGVKNTGELFF.

The rearrangement joins TRBV6-5 to TRBJ2-5, with D possibly matching TRBD2 (5 bases). This CDR3 is built from 12 residues. V was shortened by 2 bases and J by 7 bases, with 8 bases between the two germline ends. Germline lookup yields CDR1 MNHEY and CDR2 SVGAGI. The CDR3 loop reads CASSYARGTQYF. The CDR3 nucleotides read TGTGCCAGCAGTTACGCTCGGGGGACCCAGTACTTC.

The rearrangement joins TRBV4-1 to TRBJ1-2, with D possibly TRBD1 on 5 matching bases. The germline V gene encodes CDR1 MGHRA and CDR2 YSYEKL. The V gene lost 0 bases and the J gene lost 4 bases, with 12 bases spanning the gap. The CDR3 spans 15 residues. CDR3 bases: TGCGCCAGCAGCCAAGATGGCGGACAATTCTATGGCTACACCTTC. It yields the protein CASSQDGGQFYGYTF.

The chain combines TRBV28 with TRBJ2-3; 7 nucleotides agree with TRBD1. This CDR3 is built from 16 residues. J lost 2 bases, V lost 5 bases, and 10 bases had no gene match. CDR1 and CDR2 (germline): MDHEN, SYDVKM. Written as DNA, the CDR3 is TGTGCCAGCAGTAAGACCGGGACAGAGTACACAGATACGCAGTATTTT. This codes for CASSKTGTEYTDTQYF.

The chain uses TRBV4-2 and TRBJ2-3; unclear D gene. The germline V gene encodes CDR1 LGHNA and CDR2 YNFKEQ. The CDR3 totals 16 residues. V lost 1 base and J lost 0, with 11 bases in between. The DNA for the CDR3 is TGTGCCAGCAGCCAAGTTTCCCTCCCAAGCACAGATACGCAGTATTTT. This gives the protein CASSQVSLPSTDTQYF.

The chain combines TRBV10-2 with TRBJ2-1; D is undetermined. The V gene's germline CDR1 is WSHSY and CDR2 SAAADI. The V and J ends lost 2 bases and 6 bases respectively, with 11 bases between them. The CDR3 consists of 14 residues. The CDR3 DNA is TGCGCCAGCAGTGAGATCCAGCCGATCAATGAGCAGTTCTTC. This gives the protein CASSEIQPINEQFF.

This chain links TRBV6-5 with TRBJ1-5; the match to TRBD1 covers 7 bases. Germline assignment: CDR1 MNHEY and CDR2 SVGAGI. J gave up 5 bases and V 5 bases, and 9 bases lay outside the gene matches. The CDR3 is 15 residues long. The CDR3 region is CASSLNRDSDQPQHF. The CDR3 DNA sequence: TGTGCCAGCAGTCTCAACCGGGACAGCGATCAGCCCCAGCATTTT.

This rearrangement joins TRBV4-1 to TRBJ1-1; a possible D gene is TRBD1 (5 bases). Between the trimmed V and J ends, which lost 4 bases and 1 base, there was a span of 7 bases. CDR3 length equals 13 residues. Germline V gene lookup returns CDR1 MGHRA and CDR2 YSYEKL. The CDR3 protein is CASSPTGNTEAFF. CDR3 DNA: TGCGCCAGCAGCCCAACAGGGAACACTGAAGCTTTCTTT.

The V gene is TRBV29-1, the J gene TRBJ2-1; maybe TRBD2 (6 bases). Trimming shortened V by 7 bases and J by 4 bases, and 17 bases separated the two germline ends. Per the germline V gene, CDR1 is SQVTM and CDR2 is ANQGSEA. This CDR3 is built from 14 residues. The CDR3 reads CSAPAGGKYNEQFF. DNA of the CDR3: TGCAGCGCCCCGGCCGGCGGGAAGTACAATGAGCAGTTCTTC.

The CDR3 DNA follows: TGTGCCAGCACGTGGGCTACGACCACTGAAGCTTTCTTT. It encodes CASTWATTTEAFF. The chain has TRBV21-1 and TRBJ1-1; the table's TRBD1 call for D was not verified on the DNA. TRBV21-1 is shown as a pseudogene. This CDR3 has 13 amino acids.

The chain couples TRBV27 to TRBJ1-2, with 9 nucleotides matching TRBD1. J lost 5 bases, V lost 3 bases, and 4 bases had no gene match. The germline V gene has CDR1 MNHEY and CDR2 SMNVEV (reference sequence). The CDR3 runs to 14 residues. The CDR3, as DNA: TGTGCCAGCAGTTTCCTTGACAGGGGGTATGGCTACACCTTC. This gives the protein CASSFLDRGYGYTF.

V and J are TRBV28 and TRBJ2-7; D not resolved. The CDR3 spans 14 residues. The germline V gene encodes CDR1 MDHEN and CDR2 SYDVKM. V was cut by 2 bases and J by 7 bases, with 15 bases left in between. The CDR3 region is CASSLLGKPREQYF. The CDR3 nucleotides are TGTGCCAGCAGTTTACTGGGGAAGCCAAGGGAGCAGTACTTC.

The gene calls are TRBV4-1 and TRBJ2-6, with 8 nucleotides matching TRBD1. After removal of 0 bases from V and 4 bases from J, the junction contained 5 bases not matched to a gene. Germline V gene lookup returns CDR1 MGHRA and CDR2 YSYEKL. This CDR3 has 17 residues. CDR3 loop: CASSQEGQGLGANVLTF. DNA of the CDR3: TGCGCCAGCAGCCAAGAAGGACAGGGTCTAGGGGCCAACGTCCTGACTTTC.

The chain uses TRBV4-2 and TRBJ2-7, with a weak D call TRBD1 (5 bases). V was trimmed by 0 bases and J by 3 bases, leaving 9 bases between them. Germline V gene sequence: CDR1 LGHNA, CDR2 YNFKEQ. CDR3 length: 14 residues. Here the CDR3 DNA reads TGTGCCAGCAGCCAAGACAGGGATTACTACGAGCAGTACTTC. It translates to CASSQDRDYYEQYF.

The rearrangement joins TRBV16 to TRBJ2-1, with TRBD2 matching 12 bases. The CDR3 extends over 17 amino acids. V was pared by 0 bases and J by 4 bases, with 4 bases of the junction left unmatched. CDR1 and CDR2 from the germline V gene are KGHSY and FQNENV. The CDR3 here is CASSQSASGRGYNEQFF. CDR3 coding DNA: TGTGCCAGCAGCCAATCGGCTAGCGGGAGGGGTTACAATGAGCAGTTCTTC.

This rearrangement joins TRBV6-5 to TRBJ2-7, with 7 bases that match TRBD1. This CDR3 comprises 13 residues. Germline lookup yields CDR1 MNHEY and CDR2 SVGAGI. V lost 5 bases, J lost 3 bases, and 4 bases stayed unmatched. CDR3 coding DNA: TGTGCCAGCAGTGGGACAGAGAACTACGAGCAGTACTTC. Translating it yields CASSGTENYEQYF.

The count of this clone is one. The chain employs TRBV10-3 and TRBJ2-1; the match to TRBD2 covers 9 bases. J lost 4 bases, V lost 3 bases, and 4 bases had no gene match. CDR1 is ENHRY and CDR2 is SYGVKD in the germline V gene. This CDR3 region has 15 residues. The CDR3 bases are TGTGCCATCAGTGACAAGACTAGCGGTTACAATGAGCAGTTCTTC. Its protein product is CAISDKTSGYNEQFF.

The chain links TRBV5-6 to TRBJ2-7; the match to TRBD1 covers 9 bases. Looked up from germline, CDR1 is SGHDT and CDR2 is YYEEEE. With 4 bases clipped from V and 6 bases from J, the junction kept 8 bases outside the gene matches. The CDR3 runs 14 residues. CDR3 protein: CASSVGQGVGEQYF. The CDR3 nucleotides are TGTGCCAGCAGCGTGGGACAGGGAGTCGGCGAGCAGTACTTC.